A single T cell receptor (beta chain) is shown here with its context. The method was immunoSEQ multiplex PCR; TCRdb's version includes in-frame clones alone and lacks a portion of them. Here the sample spans 65,000 to 70,000 clones, approximately 87% being singletons. The data are from a study of blood T cell repertoires in COVID-19. Background on the study: Spain, Italy and the United States supplied samples that represented acute and convalescent COVID-19.

V lost 4 bases and J 0 bases, leaving 14 bases between the germline ends. This CDR3 has 15 residues. Germline V gives CDR1 SGHNT, CDR2 YYREEE (reference sequence). This chain connects TRBV5-4 to TRBJ2-7, with D unresolved. Sequences were obtained from peripheral blood. This receptor was taken from a man between 45 and 60 years old with active COVID-19. The CDR3 bases are TGTGCCAGCAGCGCGAAACCCCGCGGCTCCTACGAGCAGTACTTC. This sequence encodes CASSAKPRGSYEQYF. Filled out from reference TRBV5-4 and TRBJ2-7, the complete variable domain reads ETGVTQSPTHLIKTRGQQVTLRCSSQSGHNTVSWYQQALGQGPQFIFQYYREEENGRGNFPPRFSGLQFPNYSSELNVNALELDDSALYLCASSAKPRGSYEQYFGPGTRLTVT.